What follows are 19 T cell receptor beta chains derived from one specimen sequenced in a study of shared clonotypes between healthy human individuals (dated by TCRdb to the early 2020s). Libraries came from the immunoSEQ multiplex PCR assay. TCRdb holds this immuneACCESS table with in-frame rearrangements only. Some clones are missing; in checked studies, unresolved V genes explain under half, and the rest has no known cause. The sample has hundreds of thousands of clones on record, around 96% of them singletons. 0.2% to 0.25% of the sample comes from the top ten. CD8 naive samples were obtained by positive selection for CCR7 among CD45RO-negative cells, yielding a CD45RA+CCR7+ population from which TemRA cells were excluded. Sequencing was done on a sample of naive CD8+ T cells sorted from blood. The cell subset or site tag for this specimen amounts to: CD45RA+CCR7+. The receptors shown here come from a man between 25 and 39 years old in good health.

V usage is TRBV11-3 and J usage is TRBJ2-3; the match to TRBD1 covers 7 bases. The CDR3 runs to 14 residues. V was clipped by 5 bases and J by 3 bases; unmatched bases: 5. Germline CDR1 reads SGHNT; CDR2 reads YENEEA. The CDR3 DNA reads TGTGCCAGCAGCCCTACACAGGGGACAGATACGCAGTATTTT. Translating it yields CASSPTQGTDTQYF.

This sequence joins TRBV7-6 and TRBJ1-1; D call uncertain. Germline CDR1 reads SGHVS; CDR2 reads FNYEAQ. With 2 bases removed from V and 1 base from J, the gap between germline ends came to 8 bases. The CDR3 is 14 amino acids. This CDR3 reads CASSLSVGNTEAFF. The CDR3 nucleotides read TGTGCCAGCAGCTTAAGCGTGGGGAACACTGAAGCTTTCTTT.

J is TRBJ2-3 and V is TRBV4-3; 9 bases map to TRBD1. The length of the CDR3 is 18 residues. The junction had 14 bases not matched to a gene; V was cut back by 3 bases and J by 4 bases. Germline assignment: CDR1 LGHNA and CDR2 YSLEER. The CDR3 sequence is CASSHNRGDRVSPDTQYF. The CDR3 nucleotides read TGCGCCAGCAGCCATAATCGGGGGGACAGGGTTTCTCCAGATACGCAGTATTTT.

The CDR3 bases are TGTGCCAGCAGCTTGAGGACAGGGGGCACAGATACGCAGTATTTT. It yields the protein CASSLRTGGTDTQYF. The J gene is TRBJ2-3, the V gene TRBV7-6; TRBD1 aligns across 9 bases. Trimming took 3 bases from V and 1 from J; bases not matched to a gene: 2. In germline, CDR1 is SGHVS, CDR2 FNYEAQ. The CDR3 has 15 residues.

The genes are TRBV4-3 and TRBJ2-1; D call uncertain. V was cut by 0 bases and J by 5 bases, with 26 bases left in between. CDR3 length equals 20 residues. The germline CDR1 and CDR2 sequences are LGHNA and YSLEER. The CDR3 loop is CASSQDSFPNLDRLNNEQFF. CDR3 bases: TGCGCCAGCAGCCAAGATAGTTTTCCCAACTTAGACCGTTTAAACAATGAGCAGTTCTTC.

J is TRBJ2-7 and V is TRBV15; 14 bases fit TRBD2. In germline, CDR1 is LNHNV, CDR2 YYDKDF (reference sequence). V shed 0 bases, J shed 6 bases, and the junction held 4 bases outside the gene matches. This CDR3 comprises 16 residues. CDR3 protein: CATSRDAGLAGGEQYF. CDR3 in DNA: TGTGCCACCAGCAGAGATGCAGGACTAGCGGGAGGCGAGCAGTACTTC.

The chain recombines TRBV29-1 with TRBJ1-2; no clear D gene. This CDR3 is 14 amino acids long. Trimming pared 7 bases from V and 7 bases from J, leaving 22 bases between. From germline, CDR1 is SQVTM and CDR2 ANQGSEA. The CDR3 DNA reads TGCAGCGCCGTTGAGGTCTCAACCCAATCTGGCTACACCTTC. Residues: CSAVEVSTQSGYTF.

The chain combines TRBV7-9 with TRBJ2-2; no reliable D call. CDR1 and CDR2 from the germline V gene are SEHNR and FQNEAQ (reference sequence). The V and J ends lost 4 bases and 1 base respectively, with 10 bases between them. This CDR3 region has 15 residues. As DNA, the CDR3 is TGTGCCAGCAGCTGGGCAAAGGGGAACACCGGGGAGCTGTTTTTT. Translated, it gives CASSWAKGNTGELFF.

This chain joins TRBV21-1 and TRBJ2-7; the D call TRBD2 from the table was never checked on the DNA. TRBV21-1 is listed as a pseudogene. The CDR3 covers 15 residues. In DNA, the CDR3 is TGTGCCAGCAGCAAAGCCCTAGCGGAGAGGTACGAGCAGTACTTC. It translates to CASSKALAERYEQYF.

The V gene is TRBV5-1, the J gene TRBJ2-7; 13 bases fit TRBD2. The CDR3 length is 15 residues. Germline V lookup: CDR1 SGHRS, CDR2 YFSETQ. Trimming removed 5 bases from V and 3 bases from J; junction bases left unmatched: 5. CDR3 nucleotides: TGCGCCAGCAGAATAGGACTAGCGGGAGTCTACGAGCAGTACTTC. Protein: CASRIGLAGVYEQYF. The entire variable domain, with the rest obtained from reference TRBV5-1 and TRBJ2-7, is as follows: KAGVTQTPRYLIKTRGQQVTLSCSPISGHRSVSWYQQTPGQGLQFLFEYFSETQRNKGNFPGRFSGRQFSNSRSEMNVSTLELGDSALYLCASRIGLAGVYEQYFGPGTRLTVT.

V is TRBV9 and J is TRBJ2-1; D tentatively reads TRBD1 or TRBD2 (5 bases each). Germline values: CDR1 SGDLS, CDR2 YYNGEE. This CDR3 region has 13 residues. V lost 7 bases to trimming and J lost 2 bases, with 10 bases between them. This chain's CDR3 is CASGGTTYNEQFF. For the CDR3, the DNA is TGTGCCAGCGGTGGGACGACCTACAATGAGCAGTTCTTC.

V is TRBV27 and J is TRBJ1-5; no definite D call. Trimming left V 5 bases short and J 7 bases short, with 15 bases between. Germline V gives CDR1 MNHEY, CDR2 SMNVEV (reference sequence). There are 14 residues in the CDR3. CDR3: CASSPIHRNQPQHF. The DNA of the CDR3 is TGTGCCAGCAGTCCTATTCACCGAAACCAGCCCCAGCATTTT.

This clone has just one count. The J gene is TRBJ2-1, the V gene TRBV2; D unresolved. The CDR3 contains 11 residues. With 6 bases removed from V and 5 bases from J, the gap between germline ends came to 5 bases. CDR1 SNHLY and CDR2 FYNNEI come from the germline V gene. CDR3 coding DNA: TGTGCCAGCAGACGCCACAATGAGCAGTTCTTC. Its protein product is CASRRHNEQFF.

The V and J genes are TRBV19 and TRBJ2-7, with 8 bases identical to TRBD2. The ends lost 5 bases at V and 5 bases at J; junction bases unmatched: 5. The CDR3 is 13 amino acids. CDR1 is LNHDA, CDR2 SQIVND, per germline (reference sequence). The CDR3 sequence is CASSAVSGNEQYF. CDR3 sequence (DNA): TGTGCCAGTAGTGCCGTTAGCGGGAACGAGCAGTACTTC. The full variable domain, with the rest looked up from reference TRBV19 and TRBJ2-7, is DGGITQSPKYLFRKEGQNVTLSCEQNLNHDAMYWYRQDPGQGLRLIYYSQIVNDFQKGDIAEGYSVSREKKESFPLTVTSAQKNPTAFYLCASSAVSGNEQYFGPGTRLTVT.

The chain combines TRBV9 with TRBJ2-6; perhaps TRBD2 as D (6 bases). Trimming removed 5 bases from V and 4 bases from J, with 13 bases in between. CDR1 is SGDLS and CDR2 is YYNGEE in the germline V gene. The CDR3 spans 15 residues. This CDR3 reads CASSRGGSGANVLTF. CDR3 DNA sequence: TGTGCCAGCAGTAGAGGAGGGTCGGGGGCCAACGTCCTGACTTTC.

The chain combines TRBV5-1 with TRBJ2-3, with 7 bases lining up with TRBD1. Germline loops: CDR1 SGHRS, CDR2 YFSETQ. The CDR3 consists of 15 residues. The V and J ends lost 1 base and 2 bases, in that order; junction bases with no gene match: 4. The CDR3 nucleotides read TGCGCCAGCAGCTTGTCGGGACAGCTCACAGATACGCAGTATTTT. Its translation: CASSLSGQLTDTQYF.

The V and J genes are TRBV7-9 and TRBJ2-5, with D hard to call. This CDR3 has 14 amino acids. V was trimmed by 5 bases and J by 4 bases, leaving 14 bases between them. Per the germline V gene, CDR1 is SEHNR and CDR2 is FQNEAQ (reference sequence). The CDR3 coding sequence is TGTGCCAGCAGCCCCAGAAGGCACCCAGAGACCCAGTACTTC. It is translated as CASSPRRHPETQYF. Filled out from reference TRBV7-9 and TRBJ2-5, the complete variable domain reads DTGVSQNPRHKITKRGQNVTFRCDPISEHNRLYWYRQTLGQGPEFLTYFQNEAQLEKSRLLSDRFSAERPKGSFSTLEIQRTEQGDSAMYLCASSPRRHPETQYFGPGTRLLVL.

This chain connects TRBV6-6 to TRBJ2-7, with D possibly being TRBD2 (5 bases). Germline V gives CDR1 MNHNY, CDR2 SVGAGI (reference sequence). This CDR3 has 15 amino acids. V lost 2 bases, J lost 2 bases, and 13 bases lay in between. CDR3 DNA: TGTGCCAGCAGTTACGGTTCGGGGTCCCCCTACGAGCAGTACTTC. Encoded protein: CASSYGSGSPYEQYF.

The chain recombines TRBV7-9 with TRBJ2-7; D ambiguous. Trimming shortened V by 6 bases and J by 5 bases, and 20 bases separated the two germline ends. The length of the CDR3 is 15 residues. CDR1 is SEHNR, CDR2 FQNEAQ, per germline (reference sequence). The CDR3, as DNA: TGTGCCAGCAGTCAGGACCTTAGCCCAGGACACGAGCAGTACTTC. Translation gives CASSQDLSPGHEQYF. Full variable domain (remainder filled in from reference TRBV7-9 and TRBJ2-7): DTGVSQNPRHKITKRGQNVTFRCDPISEHNRLYWYRQTLGQGPEFLTYFQNEAQLEKSRLLSDRFSAERPKGSFSTLEIQRTEQGDSAMYLCASSQDLSPGHEQYFGPGTRLTVT.